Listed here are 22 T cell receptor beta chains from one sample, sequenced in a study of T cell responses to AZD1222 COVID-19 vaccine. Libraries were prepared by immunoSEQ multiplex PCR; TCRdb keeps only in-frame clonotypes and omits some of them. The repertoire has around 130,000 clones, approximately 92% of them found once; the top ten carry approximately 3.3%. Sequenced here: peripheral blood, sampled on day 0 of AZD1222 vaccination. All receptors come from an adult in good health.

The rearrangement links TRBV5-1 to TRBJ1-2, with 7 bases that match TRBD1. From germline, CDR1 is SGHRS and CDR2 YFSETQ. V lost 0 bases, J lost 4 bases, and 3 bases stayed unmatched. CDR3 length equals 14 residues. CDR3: CASSLGRGAYGYTF. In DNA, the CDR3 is TGCGCCAGCAGCTTGGGCAGGGGGGCCTATGGCTACACCTTC.

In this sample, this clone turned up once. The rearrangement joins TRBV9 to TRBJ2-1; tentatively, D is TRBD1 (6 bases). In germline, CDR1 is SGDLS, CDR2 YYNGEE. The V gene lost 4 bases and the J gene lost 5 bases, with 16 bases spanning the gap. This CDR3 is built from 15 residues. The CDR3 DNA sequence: TGTGCCAGCAGCCGACTCCGGGACAACAACAATGAGCAGTTCTTC. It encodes CASSRLRDNNNEQFF.

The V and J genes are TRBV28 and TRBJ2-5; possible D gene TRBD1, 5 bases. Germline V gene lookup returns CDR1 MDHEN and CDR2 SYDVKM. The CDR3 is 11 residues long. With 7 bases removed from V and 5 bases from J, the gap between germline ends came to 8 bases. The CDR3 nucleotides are TGTGCCAGCACAGGGAAGGAGACCCAGTACTTC. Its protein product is CASTGKETQYF.

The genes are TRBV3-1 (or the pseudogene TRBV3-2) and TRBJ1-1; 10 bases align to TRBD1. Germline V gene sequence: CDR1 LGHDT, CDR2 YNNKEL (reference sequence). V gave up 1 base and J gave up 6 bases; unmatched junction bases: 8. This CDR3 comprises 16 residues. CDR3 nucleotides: TGTGCCAGCAGCCAAGCCCCCTTTGACAGGGGGCCTGAAGCTTTCTTT. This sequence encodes CASSQAPFDRGPEAFF.

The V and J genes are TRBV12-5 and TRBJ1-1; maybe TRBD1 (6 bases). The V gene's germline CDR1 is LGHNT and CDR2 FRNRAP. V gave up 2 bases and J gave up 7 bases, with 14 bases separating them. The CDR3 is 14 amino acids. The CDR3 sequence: CASGLHGTRNEAFF. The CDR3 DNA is TGTGCTAGTGGTTTGCACGGGACAAGGAATGAAGCTTTCTTT.

As DNA, the CDR3 is TGTGCCAGTAGTAGGGGAGCTAATGAAAAACTGTTTTTT. Its protein product is CASSRGANEKLFF. The chain combines TRBV19 with TRBJ1-4; D is unresolved. The V gene lost 4 bases and the J gene lost 3 bases, with 6 bases spanning the gap. The CDR3 extends over 13 amino acids. The V gene's germline CDR1 is LNHDA and CDR2 SQIVND (reference sequence).

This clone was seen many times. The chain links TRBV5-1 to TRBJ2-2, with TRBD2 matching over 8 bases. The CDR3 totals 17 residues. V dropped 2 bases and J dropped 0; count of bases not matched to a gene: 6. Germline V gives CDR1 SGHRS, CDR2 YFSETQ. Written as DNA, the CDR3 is TGCGCCAGCAGCTTCACCGCGGGGGGAGCGAACACCGGGGAGCTGTTTTTT. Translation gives CASSFTAGGANTGELFF.

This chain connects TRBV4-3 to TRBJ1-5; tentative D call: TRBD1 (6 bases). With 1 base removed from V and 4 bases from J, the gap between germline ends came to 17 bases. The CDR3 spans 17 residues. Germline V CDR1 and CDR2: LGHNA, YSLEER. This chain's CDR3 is CASSQVVGGAQNQPQHF. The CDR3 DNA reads TGCGCCAGCAGCCAAGTTGTCGGGGGGGCCCAGAATCAGCCCCAGCATTTT.

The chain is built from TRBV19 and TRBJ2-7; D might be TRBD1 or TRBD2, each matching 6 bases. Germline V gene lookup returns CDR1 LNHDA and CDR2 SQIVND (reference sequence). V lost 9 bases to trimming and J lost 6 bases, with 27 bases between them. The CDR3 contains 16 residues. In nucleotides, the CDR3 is TGTGCCAGCAGAACGACGGGGGCGAAGGGGCTCAGCGAGCAGTACTTC. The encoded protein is CASRTTGAKGLSEQYF.

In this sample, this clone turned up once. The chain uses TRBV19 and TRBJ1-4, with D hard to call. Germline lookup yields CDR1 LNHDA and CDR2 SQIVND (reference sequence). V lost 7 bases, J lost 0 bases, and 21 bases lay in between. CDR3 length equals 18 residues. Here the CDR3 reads CASKRFVGDLSTNEKLFF. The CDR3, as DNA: TGTGCCAGTAAAAGATTCGTGGGCGACCTTTCAACTAATGAAAAACTGTTTTTT.

Here the CDR3 reads CALDGNTEAFF. CDR3 nucleotides: TGTGCCCTCGACGGCAACACTGAAGCTTTCTTT. The rearrangement joins TRBV30 to TRBJ1-1; D ambiguous. This CDR3 spans 11 amino acids. Germline V gives CDR1 GTSNPN, CDR2 SVGIG (reference sequence). V lost 8 bases, J lost 2 bases, and 9 bases lay in between.

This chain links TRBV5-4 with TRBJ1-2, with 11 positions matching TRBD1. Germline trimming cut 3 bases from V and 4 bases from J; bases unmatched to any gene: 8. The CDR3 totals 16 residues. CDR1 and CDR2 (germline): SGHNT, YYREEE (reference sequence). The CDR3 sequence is CASSSGQGAPPYGYTF. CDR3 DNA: TGTGCCAGCAGCTCAGGACAGGGGGCGCCCCCCTATGGCTACACCTTC.

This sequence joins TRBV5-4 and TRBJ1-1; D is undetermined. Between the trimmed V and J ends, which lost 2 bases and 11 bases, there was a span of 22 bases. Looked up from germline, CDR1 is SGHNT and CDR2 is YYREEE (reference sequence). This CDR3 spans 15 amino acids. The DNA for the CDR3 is TGTGCCAGCAGCTTCCGTCGAGAGATTCGGGTGGAGGCTTTCTTT. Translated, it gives CASSFRREIRVEAFF. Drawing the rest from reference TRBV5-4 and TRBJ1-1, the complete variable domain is ETGVTQSPTHLIKTRGQQVTLRCSSQSGHNTVSWYQQALGQGPQFIFQYYREEENGRGNFPPRFSGLQFPNYSSELNVNALELDDSALYLCASSFRREIRVEAFFGQGTRLTVV.

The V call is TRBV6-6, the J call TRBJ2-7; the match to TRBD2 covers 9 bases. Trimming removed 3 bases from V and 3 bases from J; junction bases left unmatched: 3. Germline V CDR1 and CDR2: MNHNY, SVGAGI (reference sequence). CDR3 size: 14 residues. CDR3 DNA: TGTGCCAGCAGTTATGAGCGGGGGGTCTACGAGCAGTACTTC. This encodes CASSYERGVYEQYF.

The CDR3 DNA follows: TGTGCCAGCAGGCAAACAGATGACAGGGGGCCTGGAAACACCATATATTTT. As protein: CASRQTDDRGPGNTIYF. The rearrangement joins TRBV7-2 to TRBJ1-3; TRBD1 matches 10 bases. This CDR3 comprises 17 residues. The germline CDR1 and CDR2 sequences are SGHTA and FQGNSA. Germline trimming cut 6 bases from V and 2 bases from J; bases unmatched to any gene: 10.

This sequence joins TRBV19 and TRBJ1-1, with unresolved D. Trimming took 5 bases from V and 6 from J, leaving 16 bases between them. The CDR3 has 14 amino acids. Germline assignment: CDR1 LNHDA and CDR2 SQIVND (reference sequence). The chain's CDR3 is CASSPASHESEAFF. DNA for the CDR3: TGTGCCAGTAGTCCCGCCAGTCATGAGTCTGAAGCTTTCTTT.

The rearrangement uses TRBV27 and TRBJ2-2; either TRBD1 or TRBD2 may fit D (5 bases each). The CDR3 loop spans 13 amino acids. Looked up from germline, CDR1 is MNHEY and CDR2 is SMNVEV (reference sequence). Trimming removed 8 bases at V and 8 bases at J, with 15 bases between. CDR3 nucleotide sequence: TGTGCCAGCGGGGCGGGCTATTTAGGGGAGCTGTTTTTT. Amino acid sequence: CASGAGYLGELFF.

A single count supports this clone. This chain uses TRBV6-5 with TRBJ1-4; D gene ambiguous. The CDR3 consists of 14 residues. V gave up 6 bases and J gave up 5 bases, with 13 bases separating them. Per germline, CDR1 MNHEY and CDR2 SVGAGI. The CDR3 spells CASRKGSPNEKLFF. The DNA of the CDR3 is TGTGCCAGCAGGAAGGGATCCCCCAATGAAAAACTGTTTTTT.

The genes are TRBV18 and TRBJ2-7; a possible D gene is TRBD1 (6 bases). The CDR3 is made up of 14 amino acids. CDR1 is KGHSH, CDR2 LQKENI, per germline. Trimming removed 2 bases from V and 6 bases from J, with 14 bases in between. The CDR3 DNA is TGTGCCAGCTCACCAGACAGGCGAGGGGGCGAGCAGTACTTC. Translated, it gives CASSPDRRGGEQYF.

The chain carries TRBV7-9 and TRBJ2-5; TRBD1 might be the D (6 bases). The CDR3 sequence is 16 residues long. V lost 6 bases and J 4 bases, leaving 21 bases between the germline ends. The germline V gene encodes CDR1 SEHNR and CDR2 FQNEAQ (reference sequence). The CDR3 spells CASSFEGHFIGETQYF. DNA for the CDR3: TGTGCCAGCAGTTTCGAGGGACACTTTATAGGAGAGACCCAGTACTTC. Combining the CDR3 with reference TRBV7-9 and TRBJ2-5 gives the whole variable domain DTGVSQNPRHKITKRGQNVTFRCDPISEHNRLYWYRQTLGQGPEFLTYFQNEAQLEKSRLLSDRFSAERPKGSFSTLEIQRTEQGDSAMYLCASSFEGHFIGETQYFGPGTRLLVL.

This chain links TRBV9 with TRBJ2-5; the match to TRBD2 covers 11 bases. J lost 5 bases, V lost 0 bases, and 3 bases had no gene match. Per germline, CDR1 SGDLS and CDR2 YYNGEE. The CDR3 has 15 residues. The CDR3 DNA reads TGTGCCAGCAGCGTAGGACTAGCGGGGCGGGAGACCCAGTACTTC. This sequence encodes CASSVGLAGRETQYF.

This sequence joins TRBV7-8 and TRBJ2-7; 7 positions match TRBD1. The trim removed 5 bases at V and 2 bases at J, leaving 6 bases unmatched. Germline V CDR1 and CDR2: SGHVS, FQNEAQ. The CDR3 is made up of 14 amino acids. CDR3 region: CASSIRDRTYEQYF. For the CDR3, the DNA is TGTGCCAGCAGCATCCGGGACAGAACCTACGAGCAGTACTTC.